The clone carrying this T cell receptor beta chain was detected once. The data derive from a study of blood T cells in healthy people across ages. The CDR3 loop spans 14 amino acids. Germline V gives CDR1 DFQATT, CDR2 SNEGSKA (reference sequence). Primers used in a second PCR of about 6 to 11 cycles were a sample-barcoded 5' primer and a J-beta primer mix. MiXCR was run by TCRdb on the 5' RACE reads, yielding one entry per CDR3 protein. This sample has 600,000 to 800,000 distinct CDR3 sequences, with roughly half found just once. The J gene is TRBJ2-5, the V gene TRBV20-1; 7 positions agree with TRBD1. The tail of the sequence fits TRBJ2-7 better, so the J call may be wrong. The sequence was obtained from a woman of 80 years or more in good health. The sequencing sample was made of blood. The CDR3: CSASSGTAPYEQYF. CDR3 coding DNA: TGCAGTGCTAGCTCCGGGACAGCTCCCTACGAGCAGTACTTC.